The TCR beta chain described here comes from a study of post-analysis software for immune sequencing data. Broader study findings: Compared against controls, patients with multiple sclerosis displayed significantly lower normalized Chao1 diversity.

cDNA libraries for TCR beta contained unique molecular identifiers. TCRdb fed the PCR reads into MiXCR, producing one record per CDR3 protein. The sample holds fewer than 850,000 distinct CDR3 sequences; roughly 27% are singletons and the top ten take under 0.7%. On this clonotype itself: The antigen is unknown.

The TCR originated in a girl aged 10 to 17 with multiple sclerosis. The specimen sequenced was blood.

In DNA, the CDR3 is TGCAGCGTTGAAGATCCACAGGTCTTAGCCAAAAACATTCAGTACTTC. Its protein is CSVEDPQVLAKNIQYF. V usage is TRBV29-1 and J usage is TRBJ2-4, with D maybe TRBD1 (5 bases). V was clipped by 0 bases and J by 0 bases, with 12 bases between them. Germline V lookup: CDR1 SQVTM, CDR2 ANQGSEA. The CDR3 consists of 16 residues.